This TCR beta chain was obtained from a study of shared clonotypes between healthy human individuals. Comment on this clone: Its antigen is still unknown.

Study conclusions and caveats: Generally, estimated richness proved larger in naive subsets than it did in memory subsets. Sampling covered nothing but blood. Tissue TCR repertoires likely differ from those found in blood. Since donors were few, the genetic and exposure-history diversity represented was limited.

The DNA input per sorted-subset replicate PCR was roughly 180 ng, corresponding to tens of thousands of T cell genomes. The data were produced by immunoSEQ multiplex PCR, yet TCRdb's version contains in-frame clones alone and is incomplete. The sample comprises a few million clones, 85% to 95% of which are singletons, and about 1.6% rests with the top ten. Positive CCR7 selection of CD45RO-negative cells yielded the naive CD8 cells, and terminally differentiated effector memory CD45RA+ cells were excluded. V lost 7 bases and J lost 3; bases outside the gene matches: 7. CDR1 is MNHEY and CDR2 is SMNVEV in the germline V gene (reference sequence). The CDR3 is made up of 14 amino acids.

Sequenced sample: naive CD8+ T cells from PBMCs. This chain connects TRBV27 to TRBJ2-3; 7 nucleotides align to TRBD2. The TCR originated in a man younger than 35 in good health. Some clones in this sample may be carry-over from other donors' samples. CDR3 region: CASTAAGRTDTQYF. CDR3 nucleotide sequence: TGTGCCAGCACTGCAGCGGGAAGGACAGATACGCAGTATTTT.